The 20 T cell receptor beta chains presented below share a single source sample, sequenced in a study of response to subunit inactivated influenza vaccine. Via MiXCR, TCRdb re-called the RT-PCR reads, giving one row per CDR3 protein. The profile shows just over 300,000 distinct CDR3 sequences, about 20% of them singletons. The sequencing used PBMCs from blood, collected 21 months after vaccination. The receptors derive from a man aged 50-75 years who received an inactivated influenza vaccine.

This clonotype was picked up a small number of times. The genes are TRBV20-1 and TRBJ2-1, with D unresolved. V lost 6 bases to trimming and J lost 12 bases, with 12 bases between them. This CDR3 has 10 residues. The germline V gene has CDR1 DFQATT and CDR2 SNEGSKA (reference sequence). Written as DNA, the CDR3 is TGCAGTGCCCCCTGGGGTATGCAGTTCTTC. Encoded protein: CSAPWGMQFF.

This clonotype was picked up a small number of times. The J gene is TRBJ1-2, the V gene TRBV20-1; D unclear. CDR1 and CDR2 (germline): DFQATT, SNEGSKA (reference sequence). With 4 bases removed from V and 4 bases from J, the gap between germline ends came to 10 bases. This CDR3 has 12 amino acids. The CDR3 sequence: CSATGGLYGYTF. The CDR3 DNA is TGCAGTGCTACGGGAGGGCTCTATGGCTACACCTTC.

The V and J genes are TRBV5-1 and TRBJ2-3, with TRBD2 as a possible D gene (6 bases). Between the trimmed V and J ends, which lost 0 bases and 4 bases, there was a span of 12 bases. Germline CDR1 reads SGHRS; CDR2 reads YFSETQ. The CDR3 sequence is 15 residues long. The CDR3: CASSLERRGSDTQYF. The CDR3 DNA follows: TGCGCCAGCAGCTTGGAGCGGAGGGGTTCAGATACGCAGTATTTT.

The chain uses TRBV5-1 and TRBJ2-7; D may be TRBD1 (5 bases). Germline-derived CDR1 and CDR2 are SGHRS and YFSETQ. The CDR3 length is 13 residues. V was shortened by 2 bases and J by 3 bases, with 9 bases between the two germline ends. Here the CDR3 reads CASSLDSDYEQYF. The DNA of the CDR3 is TGCGCCAGCAGCTTAGACAGCGACTACGAGCAGTACTTC.

In this sample, this clonotype turned up many times. The J gene is TRBJ2-5, the V gene TRBV6-1; 8 bases fit TRBD2. V lost 6 bases and J lost 7; bases outside the gene matches: 16. CDR1 and CDR2 (germline): MNHNS, SASEGT. The CDR3 is made up of 16 amino acids. The CDR3 is CASSPVNAGGVGTQYF. CDR3 DNA: TGTGCCAGCAGCCCCGTAAATGCGGGAGGAGTGGGGACCCAGTACTTC.

The CDR3 nucleotides are TGTGCCAGCAGTTATAGTGTTGGGGGTGGGGATACGCAGTATTTT. Protein sequence: CASSYSVGGGDTQYF. The chain employs TRBV6-5 and TRBJ2-3; D may correspond to TRBD1 or TRBD2 (5 bases each). Trimming took 3 bases from V and 6 from J, leaving 16 bases between them. The CDR3 runs 15 residues. Germline loops: CDR1 MNHEY, CDR2 SVGAGI.

This clonotype showed up just a few times. The V gene is TRBV6-1, the J gene TRBJ2-3, with TRBD2 identical over 9 bases. The CDR3 is 16 residues long. Losses at the gene ends were 6 bases for V and 4 bases for J; bases not matched to a gene: 11. The V gene's germline CDR1 is MNHNS and CDR2 SASEGT. The CDR3 DNA sequence: TGTGCCAGCAGCCAGCGTGGCGGGGGGGCCCCAGATACGCAGTATTTT. Its protein product is CASSQRGGGAPDTQYF.

The J gene is TRBJ2-3, the V gene TRBV7-2; 8 nucleotides align to TRBD2. The ends lost 9 bases at V and 3 bases at J; junction bases unmatched: 8. The germline V gene encodes CDR1 SGHTA and CDR2 FQGNSA. The CDR3 is 14 residues long. The CDR3 is CASQAGARTDTQYF. Here the CDR3 DNA reads TGTGCCAGTCAAGCGGGAGCTCGTACAGATACGCAGTATTTT.

The chain has TRBV20-1 and TRBJ1-4; D may be TRBD1 (6 bases). Trimming took off 1 base at V and 12 bases at J, with 15 bases between the two ends. Germline lookup yields CDR1 DFQATT and CDR2 SNEGSKA (reference sequence). The CDR3 has 13 amino acids. The CDR3 bases are TGCAGTGCTAGAGGGGAGGTGGGGGCGGAACTGTTTTTT. It specifies CSARGEVGAELFF.

This clonotype has only a few counts. This chain connects TRBV10-2 to TRBJ1-2; D is uncertain. CDR1 WSHSY and CDR2 SAAADI come from the germline V gene. CDR3 length equals 17 residues. The ends were cut back, 3 bases at V and 3 bases at J, with 20 bases in the middle. This CDR3 reads CASSDEVLHGLDYGYTF. The CDR3 bases are TGCGCCAGCAGTGATGAGGTCCTCCATGGGTTGGACTATGGCTACACCTTC.

The chain joins TRBV7-9 to TRBJ2-7; possibly TRBD1 or TRBD2 for D (5 bases each). CDR3 length equals 16 residues. V lost 3 bases and J lost 3, with 18 bases in between. Germline lookup yields CDR1 SEHNR and CDR2 FQNEAQ (reference sequence). The CDR3 bases are TGTGCCAGCAGCTTTATTTCATCCGGGACCGTCTACGAGCAGTACTTC. Its protein product is CASSFISSGTVYEQYF.

The gene calls are TRBV4-3 and TRBJ1-1; D may be TRBD1 (5 bases). This CDR3 comprises 13 residues. CDR1 LGHNA and CDR2 YSLEER come from the germline V gene. The V and J ends lost 4 bases and 4 bases respectively, with 10 bases between them. The CDR3 nucleotides are TGCGCCAGCAGCCCAAGCAGGGCCACTGAAGCTTTCTTT. Protein: CASSPSRATEAFF.

This clonotype was detected ten times or more. The CDR3 region has the DNA TGTGCCATCAGTGACGGAGATCAGCCCCAGCATTTT. This gives the protein CAISDGDQPQHF. The chain has TRBV10-3 and TRBJ1-5, with no clear D. The CDR3 covers 12 residues. V shed 3 bases and J shed 5 bases, with 5 bases lying between them. Germline CDR1 and CDR2: ENHRY and SYGVKD.

On this clonotype: At one end the junction does not follow the germline gene, possibly because of a read error. The rearrangement links TRBV5-1 to TRBJ2-3; no reliable D call. Germline V gives CDR1 SGHRS, CDR2 YFSETQ. This CDR3 contains 15 residues. In DNA, the CDR3 is TGCGCCAGCAGCTTGGGAGTAGAGAGCACAGATGCGCAGTATTTT. Amino acid sequence: CASSLGVESTDAQYF.

This rearrangement joins TRBV6-1 to TRBJ1-6, with a weak D call TRBD1 (6 bases). Germline-derived CDR1 and CDR2 are MNHNS and SASEGT. The CDR3 is made up of 15 amino acids. Trimming took off 7 bases at V and 9 bases at J, with 19 bases between the two ends. CDR3 protein: CASTNLQGTGSPLHF. Here the CDR3 DNA reads TGTGCCAGCACCAATTTACAGGGAACAGGTTCACCCCTCCACTTT.

This chain connects TRBV28 to TRBJ2-2; D uncertain. Looked up from germline, CDR1 is MDHEN and CDR2 is SYDVKM. Trimming cost V 4 bases and J 2 bases, with 11 bases left between them. This CDR3 contains 15 residues. In nucleotides, the CDR3 is TGTGCCAGCAGTTACCCCGCCAGCAACACCGGGGAGCTGTTTTTT. Protein product: CASSYPASNTGELFF. The whole variable domain, filled in from reference TRBV28 and TRBJ2-2, reads DVKVTQSSRYLVKRTGEKVFLECVQDMDHENMFWYRQDPGLGLRLIYFSYDVKMKEKGDIPEGYSVSREKKERFSLILESASTNQTSMYLCASSYPASNTGELFFGEGSRLTVL.

The chain combines TRBV25-1 with TRBJ2-2, with D perhaps matching TRBD1 (5 bases). CDR3 length equals 15 residues. Germline-derived CDR1 and CDR2 are MGHDK and SYGVNS. Trimming took off 1 base at V and 1 base at J, with 7 bases between the two ends. The CDR3, as DNA: TGTGCCAGCAGTGAATCAGGGAAGAACACCGGGGAGCTGTTTTTT. Protein: CASSESGKNTGELFF. The full variable domain, its missing parts supplied by reference TRBV25-1 and TRBJ2-2, is EADIYQTPRYLVIGTGKKITLECSQTMGHDKMYWYQQDPGMELHLIHYSYGVNSTEKGDLSSESTVSRIRTEHFPLTLESARPSHTSQYLCASSESGKNTGELFFGEGSRLTVL.

The chain has TRBV7-9 and TRBJ2-2, with D hard to call. CDR1 SEHNR and CDR2 FQNEAQ come from the germline V gene (reference sequence). V lost 10 bases and J 6 bases, leaving 9 bases between the germline ends. This CDR3 has 11 residues. The CDR3 reads CAMQESGELFF. The DNA of the CDR3 is TGTGCCATGCAGGAATCCGGGGAGCTGTTTTTT. The full variable domain, with the rest looked up from reference TRBV7-9 and TRBJ2-2, is DTGVSQNPRHKITKRGQNVTFRCDPISEHNRLYWYRQTLGQGPEFLTYFQNEAQLEKSRLLSDRFSAERPKGSFSTLEIQRTEQGDSAMYLCAMQESGELFFGEGSRLTVL.

This clonotype was counted between two and nine times. CDR3: CASSYLQQNYGYTF. For the CDR3, the DNA is TGTGCCAGCAGTTACTTACAGCAAAACTATGGCTACACCTTC. V gene TRBV6-5 combines with J gene TRBJ1-2, with no clear D. Trimming took off 1 base at V and 2 bases at J, with 8 bases between the two ends. CDR1 is MNHEY and CDR2 is SVGAGI in the germline V gene. The CDR3 extends over 14 amino acids.

In its sample, this clonotype was seen many times. The DNA for the CDR3 is TGTGCCAGCATTGCGGCAGAAAGCATCCAAGAGACCCAGTACTTC. Protein: CASIAAESIQETQYF. The chain combines TRBV6-2 or TRBV6-3 with TRBJ2-5; D call uncertain. The CDR3 spans 15 residues. Germline-derived CDR1 and CDR2 are MNHEY and SVGEGT. Deletions cut 7 bases from V and 1 base from J, with 16 bases between.